This T cell receptor beta chain emerged from a study of early T cells in non-severe SARS-CoV-2 infection. Study as a whole: Sequencing of bulk RNA from unsorted whole blood was done, without chain pairing.

Trimming stripped 0 bases from V and 3 bases from J, with 6 bases between. Germline CDR1 and CDR2: SGDLS and YYNGEE. This CDR3 has 13 residues. This clonotype was seen repeatedly, ten times or more. Its specificity is unknown. Whole-study results and caveats: VDJdb matches were skewed toward anti-spike CD8 T cell responses.

Researchers tagged individual cDNA molecules with unique molecular identifiers. TCRdb reprocessed the 5' RACE reads with MiXCR, giving one entry per CDR3 protein. The sample includes roughly 29,000 distinct CDR3 sequences, roughly 5% seen only once; the top ten take around 24%. The sample was whole blood. The chain employs TRBV9 and TRBJ1-1, with D unresolved. This clonotype was obtained from an adult who was a healthcare worker with PCR-confirmed SARS-CoV-2 infection or an uninfected control (not recorded which). The CDR3 sequence is CASSVDRHTEAFF. For the CDR3, the DNA is TGTGCCAGCAGCGTAGATCGGCACACTGAAGCTTTCTTT.